The rows below give T cell receptor beta chains drawn from one sample of a study of OX40 agonist ivuxolimab in advanced cancers. Clones were read by immunoSEQ multiplex PCR, and TCRdb kept only the in-frame ones, dropping some. The table lists almost 70,000 clones, more than 70% of them singletons, with 2% to 2.5% in the top ten. The specimen was CD4+ or CD8+ T cells sorted from blood, collected in a trial of the OX40 agonist ivuxolimab. Receptors originate from an adult with an advanced solid tumor such as melanoma, head and neck, liver or kidney cancer. Each CDR3 is given with its conserved first and last residue. The D gene is left open where the match is weak. The size of a clone is reported for some rows only, either as once, few or many, or as a class for expanded clones.

cdr3_aa: CASSLTTPTGRNSPLHF; cdr3_nt: TGCGCCAGCAGCCTAACTACACCGACGGGAAGGAATTCACCCCTCCACTTT; j_call: TRBJ1-6; clone_size: NA; v_call: TRBV5-1; d_call: NA
cdr3_aa: CASSRVAGATDTQYF; cdr3_nt: TGTGCCAGCAGTCGGGTAGCGGGAGCCACAGATACGCAGTATTTT; j_call: TRBJ2-3; clone_size: few; v_call: TRBV6-4; d_call: TRBD2
cdr3_aa: CASSVGTDTQYF; cdr3_nt: TGTGCCAGCAGCGTAGGTACAGATACGCAGTATTTT; j_call: TRBJ2-3; clone_size: NA; v_call: TRBV9; d_call: NA
cdr3_aa: CASSLGGAFPNYGYTF; cdr3_nt: TGTGCCAGCAGTTTGGGGGGCGCTTTCCCTAACTATGGCTACACCTTC; j_call: TRBJ1-2; clone_size: NA; v_call: TRBV28; d_call: NA
cdr3_aa: CASSLGRGHTEAFF; cdr3_nt: TGTGCCAGCAGCTTAGGCAGGGGGCACACTGAAGCTTTCTTT; j_call: TRBJ1-1; clone_size: NA; v_call: TRBV7-6; d_call: TRBD1
cdr3_aa: CASSPLGFGDTQYF; cdr3_nt: TGTGCCAGCAGCCCCCTGGGGTTTGGAGATACGCAGTATTTT; j_call: TRBJ2-3; clone_size: NA; v_call: TRBV7-9; d_call: NA
cdr3_aa: CASSEEGRPQHF; cdr3_nt: TGTGCCAGCAGTGAGGAGGGCCGGCCCCAGCATTTT; j_call: TRBJ1-5; clone_size: NA; v_call: TRBV6-1; d_call: NA
cdr3_aa: CASSYSWRLALDTQYF; cdr3_nt: TGTGCCAGCAGTTACTCTTGGCGACTAGCGTTGGATACGCAGTATTTT; j_call: TRBJ2-3; clone_size: once; v_call: TRBV6-5; d_call: TRBD2
cdr3_aa: CSVDLRTLNYGYTF; cdr3_nt: TGCAGCGTTGATCTACGAACTTTAAACTATGGCTACACCTTC; j_call: TRBJ1-2; clone_size: NA; v_call: TRBV29-1; d_call: NA
cdr3_aa: CASSQGGGPTPVYF; cdr3_nt: TGCGCCAGCAGCCAAGGTGGGGGACCGACTCCGGTATATTTT; j_call: TRBJ1-3; clone_size: NA; v_call: TRBV4-1; d_call: NA
cdr3_aa: CASSRTANTEAFF; cdr3_nt: TGTGCCAGCTCAAGGACCGCGAACACTGAAGCTTTCTTT; j_call: TRBJ1-1; clone_size: once; v_call: TRBV18; d_call: NA
cdr3_aa: CASSEGFYEQYF; cdr3_nt: TGTGCCAGCAGTGAAGGGTTCTACGAGCAGTACTTC; j_call: TRBJ2-7; clone_size: few; v_call: TRBV6-1; d_call: NA
cdr3_aa: CASSPVLSRGNEKLFF; cdr3_nt: TGTGCCAGTAGTCCCGTCCTGAGCAGGGGGAATGAAAAACTGTTTTTT; j_call: TRBJ1-4; clone_size: NA; v_call: TRBV19; d_call: TRBD1
cdr3_aa: CASSYPSATVNSPLHF; cdr3_nt: TGTGCCAGCAGTTACCCGTCCGCAACAGTCAATTCACCCCTCCACTTT; j_call: TRBJ1-6; clone_size: few; v_call: TRBV6-6; d_call: NA
cdr3_aa: CAWSGGKVDEQYF; cdr3_nt: TGTGCCTGGAGCGGGGGCAAGGTAGACGAGCAGTACTTC; j_call: TRBJ2-7; clone_size: NA; v_call: TRBV30; d_call: NA
cdr3_aa: CAWRSRLAGGRDQETQYF; cdr3_nt: TGTGCCTGGAGAAGTCGGCTAGCGGGAGGTCGGGACCAAGAGACCCAGTACTTC; j_call: TRBJ2-5; clone_size: NA; v_call: TRBV30; d_call: TRBD2
cdr3_aa: CASSIGTGVGYTF; cdr3_nt: TGTGCCAGCAGCATCGGTACAGGGGTCGGCTACACCTTC; j_call: TRBJ1-2; clone_size: NA; v_call: TRBV11-2; d_call: TRBD1
cdr3_aa: CAWSVGGTSSYEQYF; cdr3_nt: TGTGCCTGGAGTGTCGGGGGGACTAGCTCCTACGAGCAGTACTTC; j_call: TRBJ2-7; clone_size: NA; v_call: TRBV30; d_call: TRBD2
cdr3_aa: CASSRAAGGPYEQFF; cdr3_nt: TGCGCCAGCAGCCGAGCAGCGGGGGGCCCCTATGAGCAGTTCTTC; j_call: TRBJ2-1; clone_size: NA; v_call: TRBV5-1; d_call: TRBD2
cdr3_aa: CASSSEGASYEQYF; cdr3_nt: TGCGCCAGCAGCTCCGAGGGGGCCTCCTACGAGCAGTACTTC; j_call: TRBJ2-7; clone_size: NA; v_call: TRBV5-1; d_call: TRBD1
cdr3_aa: CASSLVRGGGGETQYF; cdr3_nt: TGTGCCAGCAGCTTGGTCAGAGGAGGAGGTGGAGAGACCCAGTACTTC; j_call: TRBJ2-5; clone_size: NA; v_call: TRBV5-4; d_call: NA
cdr3_aa: CASSLARGGRSSYEQYF; cdr3_nt: TGTGCCAGCAGCTTGGCGAGAGGGGGCCGCAGCTCCTACGAGCAGTACTTC; j_call: TRBJ2-7; clone_size: NA; v_call: TRBV5-6; d_call: TRBD1
cdr3_aa: CASKGTRGETQYF; cdr3_nt: TGCGCCAGCAAGGGGACTAGGGGAGAGACCCAGTACTTC; j_call: TRBJ2-5; clone_size: NA; v_call: TRBV5-1; d_call: TRBD2
cdr3_aa: CASSEIPGPPGYF; cdr3_nt: TGTGCCAGCAGTGAGATACCGGGCCCCCCGGGGTACTTC; j_call: TRBJ2-5; clone_size: few; v_call: TRBV2; d_call: NA
cdr3_aa: CASSLERGPGYEQYF; cdr3_nt: TGCGCCAGCAGCTTGGAGAGGGGCCCCGGCTACGAGCAGTACTTC; j_call: TRBJ2-7; clone_size: few; v_call: TRBV5-1; d_call: NA
cdr3_aa: CASSLPPGGGWEAFF; cdr3_nt: TGTGCCAGCAGTCTTCCCCCAGGGGGGGGGTGGGAAGCTTTCTTT; j_call: TRBJ1-1; clone_size: few; v_call: TRBV28; d_call: TRBD1
cdr3_aa: CASVDAGKKHGYTF; cdr3_nt: TGTGCCAGCGTAGATGCAGGGAAGAAGCATGGCTACACCTTC; j_call: TRBJ1-2; clone_size: NA; v_call: TRBV6-1; d_call: NA
cdr3_aa: CSAAGGGGYGYTF; cdr3_nt: TGCAGCGCCGCAGGAGGGGGCGGGTATGGCTACACCTTC; j_call: TRBJ1-2; clone_size: NA; v_call: TRBV29-1; d_call: TRBD1
cdr3_aa: CASSFRQGPDTQYF; cdr3_nt: TGTGCCAGCAGCTTTCGGCAGGGGCCAGATACGCAGTATTTT; j_call: TRBJ2-3; clone_size: NA; v_call: TRBV5-4; d_call: NA
cdr3_aa: CASSGGLAGEDTQYF; cdr3_nt: TGTGCCAGCAGCGGAGGACTAGCGGGAGAGGATACGCAGTATTTT; j_call: TRBJ2-3; clone_size: NA; v_call: TRBV9; d_call: TRBD2
cdr3_aa: CASSREGGGRTYGYTF; cdr3_nt: TGCGCCAGCAGCCGCGAGGGAGGGGGGCGTACCTATGGCTACACCTTC; j_call: TRBJ1-2; clone_size: NA; v_call: TRBV4-1; d_call: NA
cdr3_aa: CATSRVPLNQPQHF; cdr3_nt: TGTGCCACCAGCAGAGTCCCCCTCAATCAGCCCCAGCATTTT; j_call: TRBJ1-5; clone_size: NA; v_call: TRBV15; d_call: NA
cdr3_aa: CASSFRTADTGELFF; cdr3_nt: TGTGCCAGCAGCTTCAGGACAGCAGACACCGGGGAGCTGTTTTTT; j_call: TRBJ2-2; clone_size: NA; v_call: TRBV6-5; d_call: NA
cdr3_aa: CASRSGTNYEQYF; cdr3_nt: TGTGCCAGCAGATCCGGGACTAACTACGAGCAGTACTTC; j_call: TRBJ2-7; clone_size: few; v_call: TRBV6-6; d_call: TRBD2
cdr3_aa: CASSRGQPNSNQPQHF; cdr3_nt: TGTGCCAGTAGTAGGGGACAGCCGAATAGCAATCAGCCCCAGCATTTT; j_call: TRBJ1-5; clone_size: NA; v_call: TRBV19; d_call: TRBD1
cdr3_aa: CASSEEYGYTF; cdr3_nt: TGTGCCAGCAGTGAAGAGTATGGCTACACCTTC; j_call: TRBJ1-2; clone_size: few; v_call: TRBV2; d_call: NA
cdr3_aa: CASSPTAGGIEQYF; cdr3_nt: TGTGCCAGCTCACCAACAGCGGGAGGGATCGAGCAGTACTTC; j_call: TRBJ2-7; clone_size: NA; v_call: TRBV18; d_call: TRBD2
cdr3_aa: CASSYKRQSSDNEQFF; cdr3_nt: TGTGCCAGCAGTTACAAGAGACAGTCCTCGGATAATGAGCAGTTCTTC; j_call: TRBJ2-1; clone_size: NA; v_call: TRBV6-6; d_call: NA
cdr3_aa: CASSQRGRAPQPQHF; cdr3_nt: TGTGCCAGCAGCCAGCGGGGCAGGGCGCCCCAACCCCAGCATTTT; j_call: TRBJ1-5; clone_size: NA; v_call: TRBV21-1; d_call: NA
cdr3_aa: CASSSTTGRGEQFF; cdr3_nt: TGTGCCAGCAGCTCAACGACAGGGCGTGGTGAGCAGTTCTTC; j_call: TRBJ2-1; clone_size: NA; v_call: TRBV11-2; d_call: TRBD1
cdr3_aa: CASRDGLTEAFF; cdr3_nt: TGTGCCAGTAGGGACGGACTCACTGAAGCTTTCTTT; j_call: TRBJ1-1; clone_size: once; v_call: TRBV2; d_call: NA
cdr3_aa: CASKRELTGNTIYF; cdr3_nt: TGTGCCAGCAAGAGGGAATTAACTGGAAACACCATATATTTT; j_call: TRBJ1-3; clone_size: NA; v_call: TRBV2; d_call: NA